The following is a T cell receptor (beta chain) sequence with its context. Its antigen is still unknown. The data were obtained in a study of T cells in Graves' hyperthyroidism and ophthalmopathy. A patient was excluded if there was uncontrolled infection, other autoimmune disease, pregnancy or lactation. Template material for amplifying TCR beta CDR3 regions consisted of RNA transcripts. The HTBI primer set was used in a first-round RT-PCR of the TCR CDR3. From the multiplex PCR reads, TCRdb called clonotypes with MiXCR, one entry per CDR3 protein. The table records around 190,000 distinct CDR3 sequences, about 15% of them present only once. Findings and caveats of the study: Most expanded thyroid clonotypes above 0.001 recurred in blood.

Sample: blood. This TCR was sampled from a woman between 45 and 60 years old with Graves' hyperthyroidism.

CDR3 amino acids: CASSKDGSSGNTIYF. CDR3 in DNA: TGCGCCAGCAGTAAGGACGGGTCCTCTGGAAACACCATATATTTT. The chain employs TRBV5-1 and TRBJ1-3; D remains unclear. This CDR3 region has 15 residues. V was cut by 5 bases and J by 0 bases, with 12 bases left in between. Germline values: CDR1 SGHRS, CDR2 YFSETQ.